This T cell receptor beta chain stems from a study of graft-versus-host responses after intestinal transplantation. For the study at large: Grafts were multivisceral, liver-intestinal, or isolated intestinal. For approximately three years after anti-thymocyte globulin induction, all recipients took tacrolimus and steroids.

The CDR3 totals 14 residues. Germline V gene data show CDR1 as SGHNT and CDR2 as YYREEE (reference sequence). V lost 4 bases to trimming and J lost 8 bases; unmatched junction nucleotides: 8. Method: immunoSEQ multiplex PCR; TCRdb's copy keeps in-frame clones and lacks some. The sample lists roughly 97,000 clones, roughly 84% occurring once. A note on this clone: Antigen unknown.

Notes on the study in general: Some GvH clones appeared in ileal mucosa or blood before recipient bone marrow.

The chain combines TRBV5-4 with TRBJ2-1; 8 nucleotides agree with TRBD2. The sample consisted of unstimulated CD4+ T cells sorted from spleen or lymph node cells, taken before intestinal transplant. The clonotype originates from a human donor who received an intestinal transplant. The CDR3, as DNA: TGTGCCAGCAGCCCGCCGGGACTAGTCCATGAGCAGTTCTTC. Translating it yields CASSPPGLVHEQFF.